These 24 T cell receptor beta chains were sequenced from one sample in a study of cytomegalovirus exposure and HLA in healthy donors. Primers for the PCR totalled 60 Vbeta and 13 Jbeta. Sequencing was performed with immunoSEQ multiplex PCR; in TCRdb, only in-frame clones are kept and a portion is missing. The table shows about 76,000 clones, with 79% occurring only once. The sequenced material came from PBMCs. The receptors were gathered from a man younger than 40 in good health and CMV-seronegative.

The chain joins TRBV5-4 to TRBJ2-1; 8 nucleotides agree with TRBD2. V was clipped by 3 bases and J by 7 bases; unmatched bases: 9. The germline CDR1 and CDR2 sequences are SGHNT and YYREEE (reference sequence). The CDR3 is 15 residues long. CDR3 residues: CASSSRAGALNEQFF. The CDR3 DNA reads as TGTGCCAGCAGCTCAAGAGCGGGAGCTTTGAATGAGCAGTTCTTC.

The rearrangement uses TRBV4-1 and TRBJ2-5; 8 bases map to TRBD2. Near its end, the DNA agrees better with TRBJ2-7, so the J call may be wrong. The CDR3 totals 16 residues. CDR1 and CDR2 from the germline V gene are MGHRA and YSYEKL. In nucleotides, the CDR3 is TGCGCCAGCAGCCGAGGACGACTAGCGTTCAACTACGAGCAGTACTTC. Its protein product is CASSRGRLAFNYEQYF.

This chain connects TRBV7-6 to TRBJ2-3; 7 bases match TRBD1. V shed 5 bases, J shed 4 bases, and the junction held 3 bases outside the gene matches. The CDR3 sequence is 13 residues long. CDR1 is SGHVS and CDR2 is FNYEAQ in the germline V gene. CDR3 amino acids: CASSHRGADTQYF. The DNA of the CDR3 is TGTGCCAGCAGCCACAGGGGTGCAGATACGCAGTATTTT. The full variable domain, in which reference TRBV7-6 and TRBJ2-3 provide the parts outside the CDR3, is GAGVSQSPRYKVTKRGQDVALRCDPISGHVSLYWYRQALGQGPEFLTYFNYEAQQDKSGLPNDRFSAERPEGSISTLTIQRTEQRDSAMYRCASSHRGADTQYFGPGTRLTVL.

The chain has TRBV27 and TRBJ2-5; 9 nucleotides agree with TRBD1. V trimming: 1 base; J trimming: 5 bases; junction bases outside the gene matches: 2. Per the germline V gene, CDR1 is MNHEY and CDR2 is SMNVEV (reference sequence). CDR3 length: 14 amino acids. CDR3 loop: CASSLLGTGETQYF. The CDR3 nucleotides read TGTGCCAGCAGTTTATTAGGGACAGGGGAGACCCAGTACTTC.

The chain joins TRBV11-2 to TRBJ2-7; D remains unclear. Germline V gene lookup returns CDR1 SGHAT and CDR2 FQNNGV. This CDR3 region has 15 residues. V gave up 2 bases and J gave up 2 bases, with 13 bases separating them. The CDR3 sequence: CASSLSVAAAYEQYF. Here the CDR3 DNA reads TGTGCCAGCAGCTTATCTGTGGCGGCAGCCTACGAGCAGTACTTC.

CDR3 sequence reads: CASSRTSQETQYF. CDR3 nucleotides: TGTGCCAGCAGCCGGACTTCCCAAGAGACCCAGTACTTC. This rearrangement joins TRBV5-6 to TRBJ2-5, with TRBD2 as a possible D gene (5 bases). CDR1 is SGHDT and CDR2 is YYEEEE in the germline V gene. The CDR3 length is 13 residues. The ends were cut back, 4 bases at V and 1 base at J, with 8 bases in the middle.

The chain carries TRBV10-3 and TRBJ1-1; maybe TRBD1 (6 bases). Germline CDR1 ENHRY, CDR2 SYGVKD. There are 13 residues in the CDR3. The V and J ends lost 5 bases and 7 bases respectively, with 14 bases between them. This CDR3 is CAISPAGAGEAFF. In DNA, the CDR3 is TGTGCCATCAGTCCCGCAGGGGCGGGTGAAGCTTTCTTT.

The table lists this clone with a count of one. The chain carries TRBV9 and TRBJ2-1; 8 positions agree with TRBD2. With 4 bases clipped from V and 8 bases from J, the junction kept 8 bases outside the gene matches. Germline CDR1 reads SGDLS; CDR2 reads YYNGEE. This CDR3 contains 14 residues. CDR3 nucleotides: TGTGCCAGCAGCTCGGGGGGGCCGGTTCATGAGCAGTTCTTC. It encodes CASSSGGPVHEQFF.

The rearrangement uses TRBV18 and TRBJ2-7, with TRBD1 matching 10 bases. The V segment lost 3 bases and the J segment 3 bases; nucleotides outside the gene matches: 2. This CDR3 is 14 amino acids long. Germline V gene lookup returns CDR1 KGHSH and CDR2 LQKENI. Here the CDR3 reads CASSPRTGGYEQYF. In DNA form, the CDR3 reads TGTGCCAGCTCACCCCGGACAGGGGGCTACGAGCAGTACTTC.

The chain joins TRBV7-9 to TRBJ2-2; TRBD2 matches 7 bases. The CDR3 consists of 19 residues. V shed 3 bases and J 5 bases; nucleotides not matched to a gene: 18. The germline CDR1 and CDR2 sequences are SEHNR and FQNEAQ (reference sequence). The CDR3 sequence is CASSFGLIRITGGTGELFF. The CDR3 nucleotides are TGTGCCAGCAGCTTCGGTTTGATTAGAATAACGGGGGGAACCGGGGAGCTGTTTTTT.

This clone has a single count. The CDR3 here is CASSPVTSGGGNEQFF. In nucleotides, the CDR3 is TGTGCCAGCAGCCCAGTAACTAGCGGGGGGGGCAATGAGCAGTTCTTC. The chain couples TRBV5-4 to TRBJ2-1; 13 nucleotides align to TRBD2. The V gene's germline CDR1 is SGHNT and CDR2 YYREEE (reference sequence). The CDR3 runs 16 residues. Trimming cost V 4 bases and J 6 bases; bases outside gene matches: 7.

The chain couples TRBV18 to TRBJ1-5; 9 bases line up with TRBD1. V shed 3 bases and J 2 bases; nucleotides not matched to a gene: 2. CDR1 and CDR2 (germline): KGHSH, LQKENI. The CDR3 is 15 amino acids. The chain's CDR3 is CASSPTGGGNQPQHF. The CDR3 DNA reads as TGTGCCAGCTCACCGACAGGGGGTGGCAATCAGCCCCAGCATTTT.

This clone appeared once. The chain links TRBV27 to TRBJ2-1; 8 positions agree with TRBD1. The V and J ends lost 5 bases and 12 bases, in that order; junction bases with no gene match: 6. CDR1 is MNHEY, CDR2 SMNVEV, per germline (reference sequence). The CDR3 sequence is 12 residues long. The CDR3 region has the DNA TGTGCCAGCAGTCCAGGACAGGGAAGGCAGTTCTTC. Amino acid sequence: CASSPGQGRQFF.

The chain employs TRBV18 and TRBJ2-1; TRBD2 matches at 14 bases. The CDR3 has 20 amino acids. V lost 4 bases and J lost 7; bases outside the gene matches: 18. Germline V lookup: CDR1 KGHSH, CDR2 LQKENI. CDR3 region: CASSLIPPTSGRGEVNEQFF. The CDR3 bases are TGTGCCAGCTCACTTATCCCGCCGACTAGCGGGAGGGGTGAGGTAAATGAGCAGTTCTTC.

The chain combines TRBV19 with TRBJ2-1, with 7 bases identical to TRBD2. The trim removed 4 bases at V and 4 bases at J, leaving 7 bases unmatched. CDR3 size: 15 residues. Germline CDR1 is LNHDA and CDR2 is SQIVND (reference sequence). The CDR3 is CASSTGTIVYNEQFF. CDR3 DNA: TGTGCCAGTAGTACCGGGACTATAGTTTACAATGAGCAGTTCTTC.

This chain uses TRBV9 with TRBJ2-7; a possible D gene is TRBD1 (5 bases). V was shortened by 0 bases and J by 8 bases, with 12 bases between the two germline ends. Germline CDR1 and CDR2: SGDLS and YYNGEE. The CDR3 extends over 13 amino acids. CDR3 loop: CASSVELAGKQYF. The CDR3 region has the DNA TGTGCCAGCAGCGTAGAATTGGCAGGGAAGCAGTACTTC. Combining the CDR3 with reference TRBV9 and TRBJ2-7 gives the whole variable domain DSGVTQTPKHLITATGQRVTLRCSPRSGDLSVYWYQQSLDQGLQFLIQYYNGEERAKGNILERFSAQQFPDLHSELNLSSLELGDSALYFCASSVELAGKQYFGPGTRLTVT.

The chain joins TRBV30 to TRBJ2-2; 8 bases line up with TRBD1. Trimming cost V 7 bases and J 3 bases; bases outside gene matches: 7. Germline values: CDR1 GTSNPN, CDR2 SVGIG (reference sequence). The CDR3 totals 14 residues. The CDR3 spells CAFYRDRHTGELFF. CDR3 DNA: TGTGCCTTTTACCGGGACAGGCACACCGGGGAGCTGTTTTTT.

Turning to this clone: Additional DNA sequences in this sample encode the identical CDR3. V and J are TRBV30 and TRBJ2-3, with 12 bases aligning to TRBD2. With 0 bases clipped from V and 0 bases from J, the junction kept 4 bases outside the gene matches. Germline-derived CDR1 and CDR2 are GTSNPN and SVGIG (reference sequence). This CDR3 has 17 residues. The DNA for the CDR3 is TGTGCCTGGAGTGTTCCCGGACTAGCGGGAAGCACAGATACGCAGTATTTT. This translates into CAWSVPGLAGSTDTQYF. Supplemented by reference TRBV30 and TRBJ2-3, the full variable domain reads SQTIHQWPATLVQPVGSPLSLECTVEGTSNPNLYWYRQAAGRGLQLLFYSVGIGQISSEVPQNLSASRPQDRQFILSSKKLLLSDSGFYLCAWSVPGLAGSTDTQYFGPGTRLTVL.

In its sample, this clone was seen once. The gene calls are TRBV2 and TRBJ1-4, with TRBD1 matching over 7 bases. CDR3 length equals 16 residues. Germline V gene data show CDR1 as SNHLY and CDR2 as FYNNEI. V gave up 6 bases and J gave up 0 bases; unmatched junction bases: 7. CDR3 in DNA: TGTGCCAGCAGAGACCTCGACAGGGCAACTAATGAAAAACTGTTTTTT. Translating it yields CASRDLDRATNEKLFF.

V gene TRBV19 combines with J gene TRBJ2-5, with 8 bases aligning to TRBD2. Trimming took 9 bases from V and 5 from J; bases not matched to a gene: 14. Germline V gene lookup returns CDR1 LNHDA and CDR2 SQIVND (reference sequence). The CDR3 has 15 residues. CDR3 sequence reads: CASASAGGVRETQYF. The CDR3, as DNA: TGTGCCAGCGCCAGCGCGGGGGGAGTAAGGGAGACCCAGTACTTC.

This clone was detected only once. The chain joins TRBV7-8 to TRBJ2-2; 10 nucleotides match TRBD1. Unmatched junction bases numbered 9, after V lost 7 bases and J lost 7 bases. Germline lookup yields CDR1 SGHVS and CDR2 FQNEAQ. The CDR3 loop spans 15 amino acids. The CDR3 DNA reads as TGTGCCAGCACCGTCCTGGGACAGGGGTACGGGGAGCTGTTTTTT. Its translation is CASTVLGQGYGELFF.

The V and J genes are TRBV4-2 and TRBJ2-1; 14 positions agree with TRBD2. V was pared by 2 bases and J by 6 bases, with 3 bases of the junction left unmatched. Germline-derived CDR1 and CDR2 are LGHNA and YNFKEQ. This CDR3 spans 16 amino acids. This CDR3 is CASSQTGTSGGNEQFF. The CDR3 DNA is TGTGCCAGCAGCCAAACTGGGACTAGCGGGGGCAATGAGCAGTTCTTC.

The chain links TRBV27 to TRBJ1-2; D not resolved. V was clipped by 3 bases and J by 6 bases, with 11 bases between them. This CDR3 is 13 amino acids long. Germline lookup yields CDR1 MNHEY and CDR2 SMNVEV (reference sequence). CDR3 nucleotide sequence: TGTGCCAGCAGTTTCTCGGGTAGTAATGGCTACACCTTC. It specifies CASSFSGSNGYTF.

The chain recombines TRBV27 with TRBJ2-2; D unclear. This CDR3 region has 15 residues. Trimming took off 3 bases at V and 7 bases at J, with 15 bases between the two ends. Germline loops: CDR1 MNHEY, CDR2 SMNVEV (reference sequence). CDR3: CASSFLGADLGELFF. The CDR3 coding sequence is TGTGCCAGCAGTTTTCTCGGCGCGGATCTCGGGGAGCTGTTTTTT.